Listed here are 11 T cell receptor beta chains from one sample, sequenced in a study of blood T cell repertoires in COVID-19. Some clones are missing from TCRdb's copy, which holds only in-frame ones; the method was immunoSEQ multiplex PCR. The sample yields 150,000 to 200,000 clones, roughly 84% seen once. Material: peripheral blood. Receptors were obtained from a man older than 75 with COVID-19, enrolled during active disease.

The chain joins TRBV5-1 to TRBJ1-2, with TRBD1 matching over 7 bases. This CDR3 has 15 amino acids. Germline V gene data show CDR1 as SGHRS and CDR2 as YFSETQ. V trimming: 0 bases; J trimming: 2 bases; junction bases outside the gene matches: 4. This chain's CDR3 is CASSLAPGGNYGYTF. The CDR3 region has the DNA TGCGCCAGCAGCTTGGCGCCAGGGGGAAACTATGGCTACACCTTC.

The CDR3 reads CASSSRDAGEKLFF. DNA of the CDR3: TGTGCCAGCAGCTCTCGGGATGCCGGGGAAAAACTGTTTTTT. The chain combines TRBV6-5 with TRBJ1-4; D gene uncertain. CDR1 is MNHEY, CDR2 SVGAGI, per germline. V lost 6 bases and J 8 bases, leaving 16 bases between the germline ends. The length of the CDR3 is 14 residues.

This chain joins TRBV25-1 and TRBJ1-6, with D possibly matching TRBD1 (6 bases). This CDR3 has 16 residues. Trimming pared 5 bases from V and 3 bases from J, leaving 14 bases between. The germline V gene encodes CDR1 MGHDK and CDR2 SYGVNS. The CDR3 reads CASSSRGPSYNSPLHF. DNA of the CDR3: TGTGCCAGCAGTTCCAGGGGCCCTAGCTATAATTCACCCCTCCACTTT.

This chain links TRBV29-1 with TRBJ1-2; D may be TRBD1 (5 bases). This CDR3 has 13 amino acids. Between the trimmed V and J ends, which lost 8 bases and 4 bases, there was a span of 17 bases. Germline V lookup: CDR1 SQVTM, CDR2 ANQGSEA. This CDR3 is CSTWGQGSYGYTF. The CDR3, as DNA: TGCAGCACTTGGGGTCAGGGAAGCTATGGCTACACCTTC.

The chain recombines TRBV28 with TRBJ1-2; TRBD1 agrees at 7 bases. The CDR3 spans 14 residues. The trim removed 2 bases at V and 8 bases at J, leaving 8 bases unmatched. The V gene's germline CDR1 is MDHEN and CDR2 SYDVKM. This CDR3 reads CASSLGNRGQGYTF. For the CDR3, the DNA is TGTGCCAGCAGTTTAGGGAATCGGGGACAGGGCTACACCTTC.

This chain joins TRBV18 and TRBJ1-5; 7 nucleotides line up with TRBD1. This CDR3 spans 15 amino acids. The ends lost 3 bases at V and 5 bases at J; junction bases unmatched: 7. Germline CDR1 is KGHSH and CDR2 is LQKENI. The CDR3 here is CASSPIGTEYQPQHF. For the CDR3, the DNA is TGTGCCAGCTCACCGATCGGGACAGAATATCAGCCCCAGCATTTT.

The genes are TRBV5-1 and TRBJ1-2, with TRBD1 as a possible D gene (5 bases). V was cut by 6 bases and J by 2 bases, with 14 bases left in between. CDR3 length: 14 amino acids. Germline-derived CDR1 and CDR2 are SGHRS and YFSETQ. As DNA, the CDR3 is TGCGCCAGCACCCCGGGAGGGACGAACTATGGCTACACCTTC. Translating it yields CASTPGGTNYGYTF. The entire variable domain, with the rest obtained from reference TRBV5-1 and TRBJ1-2, is as follows: KAGVTQTPRYLIKTRGQQVTLSCSPISGHRSVSWYQQTPGQGLQFLFEYFSETQRNKGNFPGRFSGRQFSNSRSEMNVSTLELGDSALYLCASTPGGTNYGYTFGSGTRLTVV.

CDR3 protein: CASSLDRGQNSPLHF. Written as DNA, the CDR3 is TGCGCCAGCAGCTTGGACAGGGGGCAAAATTCACCCCTCCACTTT. V gene TRBV5-1 combines with J gene TRBJ1-6; TRBD1 matches 9 bases. The CDR3 has 15 residues. The germline V gene has CDR1 SGHRS and CDR2 YFSETQ. J lost 7 bases, V lost 0 bases, and 2 bases had no gene match. The whole variable domain, remainder taken from reference TRBV5-1 and TRBJ1-6, is KAGVTQTPRYLIKTRGQQVTLSCSPISGHRSVSWYQQTPGQGLQFLFEYFSETQRNKGNFPGRFSGRQFSNSRSEMNVSTLELGDSALYLCASSLDRGQNSPLHFGNGTRLTVT.

The rearrangement uses TRBV20-1 and TRBJ1-2; a weak D match, TRBD1 (6 bases). Germline values: CDR1 DFQATT, CDR2 SNEGSKA (reference sequence). This CDR3 has 16 residues. V lost 3 bases and J 0 bases, leaving 17 bases between the germline ends. Written as DNA, the CDR3 is TGCAGTGCTAGTAACCTGGACAGACCTTCTAACTATGGCTACACCTTC. Amino acid sequence: CSASNLDRPSNYGYTF.

V and J are TRBV5-8 and TRBJ1-2; D uncertain. The CDR3 length is 13 residues. Deletions cut 1 base from V and 2 bases from J, with 6 bases between. Germline assignment: CDR1 SGHTS and CDR2 YDEGEE. The CDR3 DNA is TGTGCCAGCAGCTTGTACATGAACTATGGCTACACCTTC. Protein product: CASSLYMNYGYTF.

The chain links TRBV4-1 to TRBJ1-1, with D perhaps TRBD1 (6 bases). CDR3 length equals 16 residues. From germline, CDR1 is MGHRA and CDR2 YSYEKL. Trimming removed 1 base at V and 1 base at J, with 13 bases between. The CDR3 is CASSQGGGAENTEAFF. The CDR3 coding sequence is TGCGCCAGCAGCCAAGGCGGGGGGGCTGAGAACACTGAAGCTTTCTTT.